This T cell receptor (beta chain) was observed in a study of T cell changes during pregnancy in multiple sclerosis. The germline CDR1 and CDR2 sequences are GTSNPN and SVGIG (reference sequence). The length of the CDR3 is 15 residues. Trimming took off 0 bases at V and 3 bases at J, with 14 bases between the two ends. Measured with immunoSEQ multiplex PCR; TCRdb has only the in-frame clones, and not every one. The data hold 60,000 or so clones, with nearly 95% observed a single time. This material consisted of peripheral blood, taken in the first trimester of pregnancy. The chain has TRBV30 and TRBJ1-1; D is possibly TRBD1 (6 bases). The receptor comes from a female donor with multiple sclerosis, enrolled in a pregnancy study. The CDR3 DNA reads TGTGCCTGGAGTGTATCGGGCAGGGGATACACTGAAGCTTTCTTT. This codes for CAWSVSGRGYTEAFF.